This T cell receptor (beta chain) was recovered during a study of T cell repertoires in cytomegalovirus infection. The ends lost 9 bases at V and 5 bases at J; junction bases unmatched: 8. The CDR3 consists of 13 residues. Germline V gene sequence: CDR1 MNHEY, CDR2 SMNVEV (reference sequence). TCRdb reprocessed the reads via MiXCR and lists one record per CDR3 protein. The sample lists about 890,000 distinct CDR3 sequences, under 40% occurring once. This clonotype has just a few counts. What it binds is unknown. General study points: Cumulative public TCR beta family frequency identified carriers of CMV plus the relevant HLA.

The V and J genes are TRBV27 and TRBJ1-1; TRBD1 aligns across 8 bases. The receptor comes from a human donor in good health (CMV status not recorded). Some clones in this sample may be carry-over from other donors' samples. The starting material was cultured CD8+ T cells from PBMCs, obtained from culture after CMV antigen stimulation. The CDR3 DNA reads as TGTGCCAGTGGACAGGGCGTTAGGACTGAAGCTTTCTTT. This encodes CASGQGVRTEAFF.